This T cell receptor (beta chain) derives from a study of spatial heterogeneity in lung cancer. V lost 0 bases and J lost 7, with 6 bases in between. CDR1 and CDR2 from the germline V gene are GTSNPN and SVGIG (reference sequence). CDR3 length equals 11 residues. This clonotype is large within its sample. As yet, its antigen is unknown. Time point indicated: sample taken at primary tumor resection. Untreated early-stage non-small cell lung cancer patients, fewer than 85 in total, were the donors. No cell sorting; template was whole RNA from tumor, lung tissue or PBMC. Study results and limitations: The study estimated around 6.5% alpha and under 15% beta chain coverage of tumor T cells. Counts of expanded alpha and beta TCRs within tumors tracked the tumor nonsynonymous mutation count.

Unique molecular identifiers, one per molecule, were present on every TCR cDNA molecule. MiXCR, run by TCRdb on the 5' RACE reads, gives a single entry per CDR3 protein. The sample lists a few thousand distinct CDR3 sequences, roughly an eighth seen once, with 9% to 10% in the top ten. The receptor's source is a male donor with early-stage non-small cell lung cancer. The chain uses TRBV30 and TRBJ1-1; D is unresolved. The material sequenced was lung tumor tissue, taken at surgery. CDR3 in DNA: TGTGCCTGGAGTGTACGAAGTGAAGCTTTCTTT. Its translation: CAWSVRSEAFF.